A single sample is the source of the 23 T cell receptor beta chains below, sequenced in a study of blood T cell repertoires in COVID-19. The table came from immunoSEQ multiplex PCR; TCRdb's copy has only in-frame clones and leaves some out. This sample has approximately 280,000 clones, with 85% found just once. The specimen was PBMCs or T cells enriched from blood (not recorded which). The source of these receptors is a woman aged 45-65 years who had recovered from COVID-19.

V is TRBV27 and J is TRBJ1-4; a possible D gene is TRBD1 (6 bases). The CDR3 length is 16 residues. Germline loops: CDR1 MNHEY, CDR2 SMNVEV (reference sequence). V lost 5 bases, J lost 7 bases, and 20 bases lay in between. The DNA for the CDR3 is TGTGCCAGCAGTCCCTACCCACAGGGACGGAGTGAAAAACTGTTTTTT. Translation gives CASSPYPQGRSEKLFF.

This chain uses TRBV7-2 with TRBJ2-7, with TRBD2 matching 15 bases. This CDR3 region has 19 residues. Losses at the gene ends were 5 bases for V and 0 bases for J; bases not matched to a gene: 11. Germline V gene sequence: CDR1 SGHTA, CDR2 FQGNSA. CDR3 sequence (DNA): TGTGCCAGCAGCAAGACCGGGACTAGCGGGAGGAAGAGCTCCTACGAGCAGTACTTC. This encodes CASSKTGTSGRKSSYEQYF.

The gene calls are TRBV6-6 and TRBJ2-2; 8 bases map to TRBD1. The germline CDR1 and CDR2 sequences are MNHNY and SVGAGI (reference sequence). The CDR3 covers 16 residues. Unmatched junction bases numbered 8, after V lost 2 bases and J lost 6 bases. CDR3 nucleotide sequence: TGTGCCAGCAGTTACGGCCGGACAGGGCGCGCCGGGGAGCTGTTTTTT. Protein: CASSYGRTGRAGELFF.

This chain uses TRBV29-1 with TRBJ1-2, with D possibly being TRBD1 (6 bases). The CDR3 length is 14 residues. Germline assignment: CDR1 SQVTM and CDR2 ANQGSEA. V lost 4 bases and J 8 bases, leaving 20 bases between the germline ends. The CDR3 loop is CSVALTGKGKGYTF. CDR3 DNA: TGCAGCGTTGCATTAACAGGGAAGGGGAAAGGCTACACCTTC.

V and J are TRBV5-1 and TRBJ2-5, with D unresolved. The CDR3 spans 15 residues. The germline V and J ends were trimmed by 0 bases and 1 base, with 10 bases remaining between them. Looked up from germline, CDR1 is SGHRS and CDR2 is YFSETQ. The CDR3 DNA follows: TGCGCCAGCAGCTTGGCCGGAGACTTCCAAGAGACCCAGTACTTC. Its translation is CASSLAGDFQETQYF. Filled out from reference TRBV5-1 and TRBJ2-5, the complete variable domain reads KAGVTQTPRYLIKTRGQQVTLSCSPISGHRSVSWYQQTPGQGLQFLFEYFSETQRNKGNFPGRFSGRQFSNSRSEMNVSTLELGDSALYLCASSLAGDFQETQYFGPGTRLLVL.

There are a few counts of this clone. This chain uses TRBV4-1 with TRBJ2-2; 10 nucleotides line up with TRBD2. With 6 bases clipped from V and 4 bases from J, the junction kept 11 bases outside the gene matches. CDR1 is MGHRA and CDR2 is YSYEKL in the germline V gene. The CDR3 runs to 17 residues. Here the CDR3 DNA reads TGCGCCAGCAGGGAGTCCCTAGCGGGGGTTACCACCGGGGAGCTGTTTTTT. It translates to CASRESLAGVTTGELFF.

This clone was detected only once. The chain links TRBV29-1 to TRBJ1-1, with TRBD1 matching 9 bases. The ends lost 4 bases at V and 12 bases at J; junction bases unmatched: 9. The germline V gene encodes CDR1 SQVTM and CDR2 ANQGSEA. This CDR3 has 12 amino acids. CDR3 coding DNA: TGCAGCGTTGGGGGACAGGGCCGGTCGTCTTTCTTT. This codes for CSVGGQGRSSFF.

CDR3 nucleotides: TGCAGTGCTAGTGCCCAGGGACTAGCGGGAGAGACCCAGTACTTC. This gives the protein CSASAQGLAGETQYF. This chain connects TRBV20-1 to TRBJ2-5; 12 bases match TRBD2. The CDR3 has 15 amino acids. Germline CDR1 is DFQATT and CDR2 is SNEGSKA (reference sequence). V gave up 3 bases and J gave up 4 bases; unmatched junction bases: 6.

This chain uses TRBV20-1 with TRBJ1-1; TRBD1 is a possible D gene (6 bases). V lost 4 bases and J lost 8, with 8 bases in between. The CDR3 length is 10 residues. Germline V gives CDR1 DFQATT, CDR2 SNEGSKA (reference sequence). CDR3 DNA: TGCAGTGCTAAGGACAGCGAAGCTTTCTTT. Translating it yields CSAKDSEAFF.

This CDR3 reads CATHTGPTEAFF. DNA of the CDR3: TGTGCCACCCACACAGGGCCCACTGAAGCTTTCTTT. The chain combines TRBV19 with TRBJ1-1; D is perhaps TRBD1 (6 bases). The CDR3 contains 12 residues. V was shortened by 10 bases and J by 4 bases, with 13 bases between the two germline ends. From germline, CDR1 is LNHDA and CDR2 SQIVND (reference sequence).

The chain combines TRBV20-1 with TRBJ1-5; weak D call: TRBD1 (5 bases). The V end lost 3 bases, the J end lost 6 bases, and 15 bases lay between the germline ends. Germline V gene data show CDR1 as DFQATT and CDR2 as SNEGSKA (reference sequence). The CDR3 totals 14 residues. The CDR3: CSASSASQGQPQHF. The DNA for the CDR3 is TGCAGTGCTAGTTCGGCGAGCCAGGGTCAGCCCCAGCATTTT.

CDR3 region: CASRRDWNTGELFF. As DNA, the CDR3 is TGTGCCAGCCGCCGGGACTGGAACACCGGGGAGCTGTTTTTT. J is TRBJ2-2 and V is TRBV7-6; a weak D match, TRBD2 (6 bases). Germline assignment: CDR1 SGHVS and CDR2 FNYEAQ. Trimming removed 8 bases from V and 1 base from J, with 11 bases in between. This CDR3 is built from 14 residues.

The chain joins TRBV10-3 to TRBJ1-2; 8 nucleotides align to TRBD1. V dropped 5 bases and J dropped 0; count of bases not matched to a gene: 5. The CDR3 is 15 residues long. CDR1 ENHRY and CDR2 SYGVKD come from the germline V gene. CDR3 sequence: CAISLSRGPNYGYTF. Here the CDR3 DNA reads TGTGCCATCAGTTTAAGCAGGGGGCCTAACTATGGCTACACCTTC.

The gene calls are TRBV28 and TRBJ2-7; 11 positions agree with TRBD1. The J segment lost 7 bases and the V segment lost 4 bases, leaving 9 bases of the junction unmatched. Germline V gene lookup returns CDR1 MDHEN and CDR2 SYDVKM. This CDR3 comprises 15 residues. CDR3 nucleotides: TGTGCCAGCAGTTACCGGGACAGGGGGACTAGGGAGCAGTACTTC. Translating gives CASSYRDRGTREQYF.

This chain joins TRBV6-5 and TRBJ2-1, with 10 bases matching TRBD1. Germline loops: CDR1 MNHEY, CDR2 SVGAGI. J gave up 6 bases and V 3 bases, and 5 bases lay outside the gene matches. The CDR3 sequence is 15 residues long. CDR3 coding DNA: TGTGCCAGCAGTTATCTGGGACAGGGGAGCAATGAGCAGTTCTTC. It yields the protein CASSYLGQGSNEQFF.

V usage is TRBV4-1 and J usage is TRBJ1-5, with unresolved D. The CDR3 sequence is 15 residues long. Germline CDR1 is MGHRA and CDR2 is YSYEKL. V gave up 0 bases and J gave up 3 bases, with 9 bases separating them. CDR3 nucleotides: TGCGCCAGCAGCCAAGATCCCGGGAACAATCAGCCCCAGCATTTT. Translated, it gives CASSQDPGNNQPQHF.

CDR3: CASSQFPRRTGASYEQYF. CDR3 nucleotide sequence: TGTGCCAGCAGCCAATTCCCCCGACGGACAGGGGCTTCCTACGAGCAGTACTTC. The chain joins TRBV3-1 (or the pseudogene TRBV3-2) to TRBJ2-7, with 9 bases fitting TRBD1. The V gene's germline CDR1 is LGHDT and CDR2 YNNKEL (reference sequence). This CDR3 has 18 residues. After removal of 2 bases from V and 1 base from J, the junction contained 12 bases not matched to a gene.

V and J are TRBV27 and TRBJ1-2; D might be TRBD1 (6 bases). Germline V lookup: CDR1 MNHEY, CDR2 SMNVEV (reference sequence). V was cut by 6 bases and J by 1 base, with 15 bases left in between. This CDR3 spans 15 amino acids. The chain's CDR3 is CASRRKPDSNYGYTF. The CDR3 DNA reads as TGTGCCAGCAGACGCAAGCCGGACAGTAACTATGGCTACACCTTC.

A remark on this clone: The same CDR3 can be traced to other DNA sequences in this sample. The V and J genes are TRBV11-2 and TRBJ2-7, with 10 positions matching TRBD1. Germline values: CDR1 SGHAT, CDR2 FQNNGV. V shed 1 base and J 3 bases; nucleotides not matched to a gene: 0. This CDR3 spans 14 amino acids. The chain's CDR3 is CASSLGTGGYEQYF. CDR3 in DNA: TGTGCCAGCAGCTTAGGGACAGGGGGCTACGAGCAGTACTTC. The whole variable domain, filled in from reference TRBV11-2 and TRBJ2-7, reads EAGVAQSPRYKIIEKRQSVAFWCNPISGHATLYWYQQILGQGPKLLIQFQNNGVVDDSQLPKDRFSAERLKGVDSTLKIQPAKLEDSAVYLCASSLGTGGYEQYFGPGTRLTVT.

V is TRBV19 and J is TRBJ2-5; D perhaps matches TRBD2 (5 bases). CDR1 is LNHDA and CDR2 is SQIVND in the germline V gene (reference sequence). Deletions cut 0 bases from V and 3 bases from J, with 11 bases between. The CDR3 is made up of 15 amino acids. CDR3 residues: CASSIDRGAEETQYF. The CDR3 nucleotides are TGTGCCAGTAGTATAGATCGGGGAGCGGAAGAGACCCAGTACTTC.

This chain joins TRBV29-1 and TRBJ1-1; 8 bases map to TRBD1. J gave up 7 bases and V 5 bases, and 6 bases lay outside the gene matches. From germline, CDR1 is SQVTM and CDR2 ANQGSEA. The CDR3 has 12 amino acids. CDR3 amino acids: CSVTQGADEAFF. The CDR3 DNA reads TGCAGCGTTACCCAGGGGGCTGATGAAGCTTTCTTT.

The chain combines TRBV27 with TRBJ1-5; TRBD1 is a possible D gene (6 bases). Trimming removed 2 bases from V and 1 base from J, with 9 bases in between. Germline V gene sequence: CDR1 MNHEY, CDR2 SMNVEV (reference sequence). This CDR3 has 15 amino acids. DNA of the CDR3: TGTGCCAGCAGTTTAGTCAGGGGCAGCAATCAGCCCCAGCATTTT. The encoded protein is CASSLVRGSNQPQHF.

DNA of the CDR3: TGTGCCAGCAGCCCCGGGACTAGCGACCAAGAGACCCAGTACTTC. Protein: CASSPGTSDQETQYF. The chain links TRBV7-6 to TRBJ2-5; 10 bases fit TRBD2. The CDR3 contains 15 residues. The V and J ends lost 5 bases and 0 bases, in that order; junction bases with no gene match: 3. Germline assignment: CDR1 SGHVS and CDR2 FNYEAQ.